In this sample, the clone carrying this T cell receptor beta chain turned up many times. Its matching antigen is unknown. The source of the sample is a study of T cells in Graves' hyperthyroidism and ophthalmopathy. Study-level background: Once the initial diagnosis was made, peripheral blood was obtained before any treatment. Study-wide findings and caveats: Most thyroid clonotypes with frequency above 0.001 were detected in blood.

PBMCs were collected from an approximately 9.4 ml volume of fresh peripheral blood. This CDR3 contains 15 residues. V was clipped by 2 bases and J by 1 base, with 12 bases between them. Germline CDR1 and CDR2: MNHEY and SMNVEV (reference sequence). Using RNA transcripts as the source, TCR beta CDR3 regions were amplified. Primed by the HTBI set, a first-round RT-PCR was run on the TCR CDR3. TCRdb analysed the multiplex PCR reads with MiXCR anew, one entry per CDR3 protein. This sample has fewer than 450,000 distinct CDR3 sequences, with about 15% found just once. Sequenced sample: blood. The rearrangement links TRBV27 to TRBJ2-7; possibly TRBD1 for D (5 bases). The sequence was obtained from a woman aged 25 to 39 with Graves' hyperthyroidism that later progressed to Graves' ophthalmopathy. Here the CDR3 DNA reads TGTGCCAGCAGTTTAGGGGCCAGGGATTCCTACGAGCAGTACTTC. Translated: CASSLGARDSYEQYF.